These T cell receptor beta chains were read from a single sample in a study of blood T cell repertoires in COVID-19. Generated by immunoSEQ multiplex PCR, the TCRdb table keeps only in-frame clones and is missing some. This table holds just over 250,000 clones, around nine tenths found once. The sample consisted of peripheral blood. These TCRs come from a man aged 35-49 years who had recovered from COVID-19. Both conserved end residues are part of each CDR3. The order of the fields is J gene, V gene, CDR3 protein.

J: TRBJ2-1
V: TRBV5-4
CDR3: CASSRVGRGSYNEQFF

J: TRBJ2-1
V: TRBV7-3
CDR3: CASSRQSGTSGANEQFF

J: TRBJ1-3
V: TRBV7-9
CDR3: CASRPGAGNTIYF

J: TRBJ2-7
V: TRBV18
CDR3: CASSPRPGTAFSYEQYF

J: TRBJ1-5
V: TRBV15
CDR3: CATSSPGQPNQPQHF

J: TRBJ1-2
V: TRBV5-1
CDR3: CASTPLPGQGARGYTF

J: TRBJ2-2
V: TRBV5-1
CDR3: CASSSTGTGGWGGELFF

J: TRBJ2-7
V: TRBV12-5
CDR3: CASGRLAVISYEQYF

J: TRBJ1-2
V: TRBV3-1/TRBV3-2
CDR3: CASSQIGGGYTF

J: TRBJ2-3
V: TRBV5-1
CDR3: CASSVTSPTDTQYF

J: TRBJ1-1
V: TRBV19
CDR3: CASTRGTEAFF

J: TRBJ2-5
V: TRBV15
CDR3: CATSLISGETQYF

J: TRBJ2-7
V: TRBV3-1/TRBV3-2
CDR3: CASSPTNLAPKQYF

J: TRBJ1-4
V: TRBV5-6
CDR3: CASSSVRDRTTNEKLFF

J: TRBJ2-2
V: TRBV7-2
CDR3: CASSPGLAAANTGELFF

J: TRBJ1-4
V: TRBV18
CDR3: CASSPRDINNEKLFF

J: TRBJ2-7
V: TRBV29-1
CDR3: CSVAPRDYEQYF

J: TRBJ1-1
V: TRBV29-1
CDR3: CSVHPGTGMFGEAFF

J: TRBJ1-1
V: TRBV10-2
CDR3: CASIGENTEAFF

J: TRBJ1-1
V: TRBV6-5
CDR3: CASNTNIGDTEAFF

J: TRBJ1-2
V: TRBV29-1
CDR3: CSVERGNGYTF

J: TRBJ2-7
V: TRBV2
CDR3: CASIAPDSYEQYF

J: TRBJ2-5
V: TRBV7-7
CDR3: CASSLLDSGIETQYF

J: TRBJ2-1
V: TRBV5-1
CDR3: CASSTLRRDRFYNEQFF

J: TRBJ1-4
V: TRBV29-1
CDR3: CSAKPGQGAVSEKLFF

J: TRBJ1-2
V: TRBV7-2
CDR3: CASSYWAGTGFGRGGYTF

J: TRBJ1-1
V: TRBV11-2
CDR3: CASSFYIRRGGEAFF

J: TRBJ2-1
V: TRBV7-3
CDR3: CASSSFAGAGYEQFF

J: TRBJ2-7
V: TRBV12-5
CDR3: CASASLSGTYPGEQYF

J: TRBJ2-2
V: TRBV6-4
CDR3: CASSDPGLAGHPNTGELFF

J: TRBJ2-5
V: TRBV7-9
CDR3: CASSVLAGGPGETQYF

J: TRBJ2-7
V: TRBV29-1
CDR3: CSVVARELGLREGVGYEQYF

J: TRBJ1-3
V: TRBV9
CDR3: CASSAEVGSSSGNTIYF

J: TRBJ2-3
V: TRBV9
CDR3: CASKRGGTDTQYF

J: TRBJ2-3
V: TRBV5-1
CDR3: CASSLGAGGSGADTQYF

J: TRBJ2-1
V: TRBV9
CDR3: CASSMRDREKRNEQFF

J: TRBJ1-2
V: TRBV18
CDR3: CASSPPGTGGYTF

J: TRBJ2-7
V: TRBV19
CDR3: CASSMGAPGSEQYF

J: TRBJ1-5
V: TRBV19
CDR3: CASRKQGEGMRPQHF

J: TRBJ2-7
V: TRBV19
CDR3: CASSTPQGTGIEQYF

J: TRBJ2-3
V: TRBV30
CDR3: CAWSWDRASTDTQYF

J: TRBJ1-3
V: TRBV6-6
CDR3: CASSYSGGASGNTIYF

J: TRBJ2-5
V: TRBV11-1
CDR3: CASSRTSGVGETQYF

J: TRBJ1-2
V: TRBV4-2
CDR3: CASSQEESLADYTF

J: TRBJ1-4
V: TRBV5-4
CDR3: CASSPSPGGIEKLFF

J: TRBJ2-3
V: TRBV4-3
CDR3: CASSQDWASGYTDTQYF

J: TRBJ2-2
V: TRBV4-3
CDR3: CASSQDLRTGELFF

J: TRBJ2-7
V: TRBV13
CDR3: CASSPAGISYEQYF

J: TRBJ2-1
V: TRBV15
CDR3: CATSRGPSGSKNEQFF